This T cell receptor (beta chain) was profiled in a study of T cell responses to AZD1222 COVID-19 vaccine. The protocol was immunoSEQ multiplex PCR, while the TCRdb copy is restricted to in-frame clones and leaves out a portion. The sample contains 90,000 to 150,000 clones, just over 85% of which appear only once. As concerns this clone: Its antigen is still unknown.

V was pared by 6 bases and J by 0 bases, with 5 bases of the junction left unmatched. CDR3 length equals 15 residues. Germline V gene sequence: CDR1 MDHEN, CDR2 SYDVKM. Overall study results and limits: Only a handful of individuals given AZD1222 were seropositive at baseline. Spike-specific TCR repertoires showed rising breadth and depth after two AZD1222 doses.

The sequence derives from an adult in good health. Material: peripheral blood, obtained on day 0 of AZD1222 vaccination. The chain uses TRBV28 and TRBJ2-7; TRBD1 agrees at 10 bases. CDR3 residues: CASSPGQGPSYEQYF. CDR3 in DNA: TGTGCCAGCAGCCCGGGACAGGGGCCCTCCTACGAGCAGTACTTC.